The present T cell receptor beta chain was sequenced within a study of regulatory T cells in long-lasting Graves disease. The study, taken as a whole, reports: Whereas about a thousand public clonotypes were shared by new patients, persistent patients shared more, at around 2,700. Segments TRBV28, TRBJ1-2 and TRBJ2-5 showed preferential usage in persistent disease.

Deletions cut 5 bases from V and 4 bases from J, with 11 bases between. This CDR3 spans 13 amino acids. From germline, CDR1 is LGHDT and CDR2 YNNKEL (reference sequence). The time point was: newly diagnosed GD, antithyroid drugs for less than 3 months. From PBMCs, RNA was extracted and then used to make the TCR library. The TCR beta library used iRepertoire HTBI primers with Arm-PCR amplification of CDR3. A single record per CDR3 protein comes from TCRdb applying MiXCR to the multiplex PCR reads. The sample gives 450,000 to 700,000 distinct CDR3 sequences, roughly 14% of which show up once; about 9.1% is in the top ten. This clonotype was seen at least ten times. The antigen is unknown. These records were also assigned to another study, of T cells in Graves' hyperthyroidism and ophthalmopathy. From that second work: With the HTBI primer set, the TCR CDR3 went through a first round of RT-PCR.

The sequenced sample was peripheral blood mononuclear cells (PBMCs), obtained at new diagnosis, from a patient treated with antithyroid drugs. The chain is built from TRBV3-1 and TRBJ1-1; D call uncertain. The origin of this receptor is a man aged 30 to 45 with Graves disease. The CDR3 protein is CASSDNWGTEAFF. In DNA, the CDR3 is TGTGCCAGCAGCGACAACTGGGGCACTGAAGCTTTCTTT.